This T cell receptor beta chain originates from a study of PD-1 blockade in classical Hodgkin lymphoma. Study-wide results and limits: No one has yet defined what causes the repertoire differences, which may be disease activity or prior therapy. The CD4+ diversity rise by C4D1 was clearest in complete responders. Reports described newly diagnosed patients as having lower baseline TCR diversity than healthy donors.

The V and J ends lost 9 bases and 6 bases respectively, with 18 bases between them. This CDR3 spans 14 amino acids. Germline CDR1 and CDR2: LNHDA and SQIVND (reference sequence). Worth noting for this clone: As yet, its antigen is unknown.

Every single patient, without exception, relapsed after autologous stem cell transplantation, and brentuximab vedotin exposure varied. Thawed PBMCs were subjected to magnetic negative selection, which yielded isolated CD8+ T cells. Data came from immunoSEQ multiplex PCR; TCRdb stores just in-frame clones and leaves some out. The sample includes 12,000 or so clones, around 82% of them seen just once. The specimen comprised CD8+ T cells from blood, sampled at baseline. The clonotype comes from a human donor with classical Hodgkin lymphoma. The J gene is TRBJ1-5, the V gene TRBV19; D ambiguous. CDR3: CASDTGELGQPQHF. DNA of the CDR3: TGTGCCAGCGACACTGGCGAGCTTGGTCAGCCCCAGCATTTT.